The next 18 T cell receptor beta chains were all read from a single sample in a study of blood T cell repertoires in COVID-19. Assay used: immunoSEQ multiplex PCR; TCRdb lists only in-frame clones, some missing. The sample holds roughly 42,000 clones, around 90% seen once. The sample comprised peripheral blood. All receptors come from a man in his forties or fifties with active COVID-19.

This chain links TRBV7-8 with TRBJ2-1; 7 nucleotides agree with TRBD1. The ends lost 3 bases at V and 8 bases at J; junction bases unmatched: 7. CDR1 SGHVS and CDR2 FQNEAQ come from the germline V gene. There are 14 residues in the CDR3. CDR3 DNA: TGTGCCAGCAGCTTCGGACAGGTCAGCCATGAGCAGTTCTTC. It translates to CASSFGQVSHEQFF.

DNA of the CDR3: TGTGCCAGCAGCCCTAAAGGGACAGCTACTAATGAAAAACTGTTTTTT. This sequence encodes CASSPKGTATNEKLFF. The chain carries TRBV7-6 and TRBJ1-4, with 7 bases that match TRBD1. The CDR3 runs 16 residues. V was pared by 5 bases and J by 2 bases, with 8 bases of the junction left unmatched. CDR1 is SGHVS, CDR2 FNYEAQ, per germline.

The chain carries TRBV4-2 and TRBJ1-4, with a possible D match to TRBD1 (5 bases). Deletions cut 6 bases from V and 3 bases from J, with 14 bases between. The CDR3 contains 15 residues. Germline V gene data show CDR1 as LGHNA and CDR2 as YNFKEQ. The CDR3 DNA follows: TGTGCCAGCAGAGTGATGGGGGGGTCTAATGAAAAACTGTTTTTT. It encodes CASRVMGGSNEKLFF.

This chain joins TRBV6-4 and TRBJ1-6; D not resolved. Germline CDR1 and CDR2: MRHNA and SNTAGT. The V and J ends lost 0 bases and 10 bases respectively, with 10 bases between them. There are 14 residues in the CDR3. CDR3 residues: CASSDSEGESPLHF. In DNA form, the CDR3 reads TGTGCCAGCAGTGACTCTGAGGGAGAGTCACCCCTCCACTTT.

CDR3 DNA: TGTGCCAGCAGTTTTTTAACTAGGGGCAATCAGCCCCAGCATTTT. Translating gives CASSFLTRGNQPQHF. This chain joins TRBV28 and TRBJ1-5; D is unresolved. The CDR3 runs 15 residues. The V gene's germline CDR1 is MDHEN and CDR2 SYDVKM. Trimming pared 3 bases from V and 2 bases from J, leaving 11 bases between.

The rearrangement links TRBV6-5 to TRBJ1-6; TRBD1 is a possible D gene (5 bases). V lost 5 bases and J lost 8, with 16 bases in between. This CDR3 contains 15 residues. Germline lookup yields CDR1 MNHEY and CDR2 SVGAGI. CDR3 residues: CASSLGPGFDSPLHF. In DNA, the CDR3 is TGTGCCAGCAGTCTAGGCCCAGGGTTCGATTCACCCCTCCACTTT.

The V gene is TRBV7-2, the J gene TRBJ2-4; 7 nucleotides agree with TRBD1. V lost 0 bases and J lost 1; bases outside the gene matches: 15. CDR1 is SGHTA, CDR2 FQGNSA, per germline. This CDR3 has 20 residues. CDR3 coding DNA: TGTGCCAGCAGCTTAGCAAGCCGGGACAGCTACAGCCGGGCCAAAAACATTCAGTACTTC. Its translation is CASSLASRDSYSRAKNIQYF.

This chain connects TRBV11-3 to TRBJ2-3; 8 nucleotides align to TRBD2. The ends lost 5 bases at V and 3 bases at J; junction bases unmatched: 13. The germline CDR1 and CDR2 sequences are SGHNT and YENEEA. The CDR3 contains 17 residues. The CDR3 DNA is TGTGCCAGCAGCCCCAGTAGGGGCGGGGGGCCGACAGATACGCAGTATTTT. Encoded protein: CASSPSRGGGPTDTQYF.

The rearrangement links TRBV6-5 to TRBJ1-1; 7 bases agree with TRBD1. This CDR3 is built from 15 residues. V lost 5 bases, J lost 1 base, and 7 bases stayed unmatched. The germline gives CDR1 MNHEY, CDR2 SVGAGI. CDR3 sequence: CASSHGTAKNTEAFF. CDR3 bases: TGTGCCAGCAGTCACGGGACAGCAAAGAACACTGAAGCTTTCTTT.

This clone was recorded once. The chain employs TRBV9 and TRBJ2-2; 14 nucleotides line up with TRBD2. Germline V gene sequence: CDR1 SGDLS, CDR2 YYNGEE. This CDR3 is 16 amino acids long. V shed 3 bases, J shed 6 bases, and the junction held 4 bases outside the gene matches. This chain's CDR3 is CASSATSGGVAGELFF. For the CDR3, the DNA is TGTGCCAGCAGCGCGACTAGCGGGGGGGTAGCCGGGGAGCTGTTTTTT.

The J gene is TRBJ2-3, the V gene TRBV29-1; the match to TRBD1 covers 8 bases. Germline CDR1 is SQVTM and CDR2 is ANQGSEA. The CDR3 contains 13 residues. The V gene end was trimmed by 5 bases and the J gene end by 5 bases; junction bases not matched to a gene: 6. CDR3 nucleotide sequence: TGCAGCGTTTTCAGGGGGCTACAAGATACGCAGTATTTT. Translation gives CSVFRGLQDTQYF.

The chain recombines TRBV5-1 with TRBJ2-1; TRBD2 matches at 8 bases. The CDR3 is 14 amino acids. Germline V gene data show CDR1 as SGHRS and CDR2 as YFSETQ. V lost 7 bases, J lost 6 bases, and 9 bases stayed unmatched. The CDR3 DNA reads as TGCGCCAGCCGACGGGGGGGCAGTCTCAATGAGCAGTTCTTC. Translation gives CASRRGGSLNEQFF. The entire variable domain, with the rest obtained from reference TRBV5-1 and TRBJ2-1, is as follows: KAGVTQTPRYLIKTRGQQVTLSCSPISGHRSVSWYQQTPGQGLQFLFEYFSETQRNKGNFPGRFSGRQFSNSRSEMNVSTLELGDSALYLCASRRGGSLNEQFFGPGTRLTVL.

The rearrangement links TRBV19 to TRBJ2-7; D uncertain. The V gene's germline CDR1 is LNHDA and CDR2 SQIVND (reference sequence). The CDR3 runs 13 residues. The V and J ends lost 4 bases and 3 bases respectively, with 10 bases between them. In DNA form, the CDR3 reads TGTGCCAGTAGTACGCTGACACGCTACGAGCAGTACTTC. Translation: CASSTLTRYEQYF.

The rearrangement joins TRBV5-1 to TRBJ2-5; 11 nucleotides match TRBD2. Trimming took 4 bases from V and 0 from J; bases not matched to a gene: 11. The germline V gene encodes CDR1 SGHRS and CDR2 YFSETQ. CDR3 size: 18 residues. CDR3 amino acids: CASSAWVRLAGNQETQYF. The DNA for the CDR3 is TGCGCCAGCAGCGCTTGGGTCCGACTAGCGGGGAACCAAGAGACCCAGTACTTC. Looking up the rest from reference TRBV5-1 and TRBJ2-5 gives the full variable domain: KAGVTQTPRYLIKTRGQQVTLSCSPISGHRSVSWYQQTPGQGLQFLFEYFSETQRNKGNFPGRFSGRQFSNSRSEMNVSTLELGDSALYLCASSAWVRLAGNQETQYFGPGTRLLVL.

The chain is built from TRBV5-1 and TRBJ2-4; 8 positions agree with TRBD1. The CDR3 loop spans 15 amino acids. Trimming removed 4 bases from V and 3 bases from J; junction bases left unmatched: 6. Germline CDR1 is SGHRS and CDR2 is YFSETQ. Here the CDR3 DNA reads TGCGCCAGCAGCCCGGACAGGGTCGACAAAAACATTCAGTACTTC. Translated, it gives CASSPDRVDKNIQYF.

The CDR3 region has the DNA TGCAGCGCTGAGACTAGCGGGGGGCCAGATACGCAGTATTTT. This gives the protein CSAETSGGPDTQYF. The chain couples TRBV29-1 to TRBJ2-3; 13 bases are shared with TRBD2. Germline assignment: CDR1 SQVTM and CDR2 ANQGSEA. The CDR3 is 14 residues long. With V trimmed by 7 bases and J by 4 bases, 5 bases remained unmatched.

This clone was seen a single time. The chain carries TRBV18 and TRBJ2-3, with D perhaps matching TRBD1 (6 bases). The V gene lost 3 bases and the J gene lost 2 bases, with 9 bases spanning the gap. Germline CDR1 and CDR2: KGHSH and LQKENI. The CDR3 totals 14 residues. The CDR3 DNA reads as TGTGCCAGCTCACCGGGGGCAGACACAGATACGCAGTATTTT. Translated: CASSPGADTDTQYF.

The chain uses TRBV29-1 and TRBJ2-7; 14 nucleotides match TRBD2. V gave up 4 bases and J gave up 3 bases; unmatched junction bases: 2. This CDR3 has 14 residues. Germline values: CDR1 SQVTM, CDR2 ANQGSEA. This CDR3 is CSVVGLAGVYEQYF. The CDR3, as DNA: TGCAGCGTTGTGGGACTAGCGGGGGTCTACGAGCAGTACTTC.